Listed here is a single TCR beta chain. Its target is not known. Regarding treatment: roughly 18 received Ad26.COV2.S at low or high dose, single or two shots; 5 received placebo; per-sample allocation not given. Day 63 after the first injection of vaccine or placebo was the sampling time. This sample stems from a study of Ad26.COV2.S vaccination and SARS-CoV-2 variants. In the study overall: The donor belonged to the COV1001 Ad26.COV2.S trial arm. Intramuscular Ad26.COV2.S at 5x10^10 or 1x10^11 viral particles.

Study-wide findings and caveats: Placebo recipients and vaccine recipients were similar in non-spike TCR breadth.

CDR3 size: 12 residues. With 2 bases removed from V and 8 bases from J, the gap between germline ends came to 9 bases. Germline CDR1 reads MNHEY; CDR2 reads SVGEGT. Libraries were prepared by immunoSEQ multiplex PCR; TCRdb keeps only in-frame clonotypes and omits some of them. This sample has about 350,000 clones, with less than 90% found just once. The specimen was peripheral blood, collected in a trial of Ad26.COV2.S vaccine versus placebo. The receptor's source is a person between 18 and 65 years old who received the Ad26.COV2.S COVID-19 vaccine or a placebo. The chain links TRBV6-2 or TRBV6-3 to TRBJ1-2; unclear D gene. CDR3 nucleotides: TGTGCCAGCAGTTACGCTGGAGGCGGCTACACCTTC. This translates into CASSYAGGGYTF.